This T cell receptor (beta chain) was obtained from a study of T cell responses to AZD1222 COVID-19 vaccine. Study-wide points: Once two AZD1222 doses were given, Spike-specific TCR breadth and depth went up. Baseline seropositivity characterized only six AZD1222 recipients.

The germline V and J ends were trimmed by 4 bases and 7 bases, with 11 bases remaining between them. Germline values: CDR1 SEHNR, CDR2 FQNEAQ (reference sequence). CDR3 length equals 12 residues. Second-dose recipients at about 4 or about 12 weeks were treated as one pooled group. Here immunoSEQ multiplex PCR was the method, and the copy in TCRdb shows in-frame clones only, minus some. The repertoire has 150,000 or so clones, roughly nine tenths of them found once; the top ten carry about 3.8%. As for this clone: Its specificity is not known.

This sequence was found in an adult who received the AZD1222 COVID-19 vaccine. The specimen comprised peripheral blood, sampled 28 days after the second AZD1222 dose. The J gene is TRBJ2-7, the V gene TRBV7-9; tentative D call: TRBD2 (6 bases). CDR3 amino acids: CASSYGTFEQYF. CDR3 in DNA: TGTGCCAGCAGCTACGGGACTTTTGAGCAGTACTTC.